This TCR beta chain appears in the sequencing data of a study of cytomegalovirus exposure and HLA in healthy donors. The study drew the donors from its approximately 110-subject validation cohort, separate from the roughly 700-subject first cohort. The study, taken as a whole, reports: A list of more than 150 TCR beta chains associated with cytomegalovirus was given. Most TCR sequences were uncommon, yet certain public TCRs appeared in many donors.

In regard to this clone: The antigen is unknown.

From germline, CDR1 is MNHNS and CDR2 SASEGT. V was clipped by 8 bases and J by 0 bases, with 13 bases between them. This CDR3 has 14 amino acids. This table comes from immunoSEQ multiplex PCR, and its TCRdb copy is limited to in-frame clones, with some not included. Here the sample spans about 110,000 clones, 90% to 96% being singletons. V is TRBV6-1 and J is TRBJ1-1, with a possible D match to TRBD1 (5 bases). The sequence came from a woman younger than 35 in good health and CMV-seronegative. The sequenced sample was PBMCs. CDR3 protein: CASQWQDMNTEAFF. CDR3 in DNA: TGTGCCAGCCAATGGCAGGACATGAACACTGAAGCTTTCTTT.